The 28 T cell receptor beta chains in this list originate from one sample, sequenced in a study of blood T cell repertoires in COVID-19. The assay was immunoSEQ multiplex PCR, and TCRdb's table has in-frame clones only and misses some. The sample shows some 190,000 clones, approximately 86% of them seen only once. Material: peripheral blood. The origin of the receptors is a man older than 75 with COVID-19, enrolled during active disease.

V and J are TRBV18 and TRBJ2-7, with a possible D match to TRBD1 (5 bases). Germline CDR1 is KGHSH and CDR2 is LQKENI. V was pared by 2 bases and J by 3 bases, with 17 bases between. The CDR3 contains 16 residues. The chain's CDR3 is CASSPSGMGRHYEQYF. In DNA, the CDR3 is TGTGCCAGCTCACCATCAGGGATGGGTCGACACTACGAGCAGTACTTC.

This chain uses TRBV29-1 with TRBJ2-1, with TRBD1 matching 9 bases. The length of the CDR3 is 15 residues. The germline V gene encodes CDR1 SQVTM and CDR2 ANQGSEA. The CDR3 spells CAAEPDRGGYNEQFF. The CDR3 nucleotides are TGCGCGGCGGAGCCGGACAGGGGAGGATACAATGAGCAGTTCTTC.

V usage is TRBV28 and J usage is TRBJ1-2; a possible D gene is TRBD1 (5 bases). This CDR3 is 13 amino acids long. The germline V gene has CDR1 MDHEN and CDR2 SYDVKM. Trimming removed 1 base at V and 2 bases at J, with 5 bases between. In DNA, the CDR3 is TGTGCCAGCAGTTTATCAGGGAACTATGGCTACACCTTC. Amino acids: CASSLSGNYGYTF.

The chain joins TRBV9 to TRBJ2-3; TRBD2 might be the D (6 bases). CDR3 length equals 15 residues. V lost 3 bases and J 0 bases, leaving 11 bases between the germline ends. Germline V gene sequence: CDR1 SGDLS, CDR2 YYNGEE. The CDR3 loop is CASSAGVHSTDTQYF. In nucleotides, the CDR3 is TGTGCCAGCAGCGCGGGGGTTCATAGCACAGATACGCAGTATTTT.

The chain joins TRBV2 to TRBJ1-2; 8 bases match TRBD1. The germline gives CDR1 SNHLY, CDR2 FYNNEI. This CDR3 is 14 amino acids long. J gave up 8 bases and V 5 bases, and 10 bases lay outside the gene matches. This CDR3 is CASSNSQGAGGYTF. The CDR3 DNA is TGTGCCAGCAGTAATAGCCAGGGGGCTGGGGGCTACACCTTC. The full variable domain, its missing parts supplied by reference TRBV2 and TRBJ1-2, is EPEVTQTPSHQVTQMGQEVILRCVPISNHLYFYWYRQILGQKVEFLVSFYNNEISEKSEIFDDQFSVERPDGSNFTLKIRSTKLEDSAMYFCASSNSQGAGGYTFGSGTRLTVV.

This clone was observed a handful of times. V usage is TRBV3-1 (or the pseudogene TRBV3-2) and J usage is TRBJ1-2; 7 bases are a match to TRBD1. V lost 6 bases, J lost 8 bases, and 12 bases stayed unmatched. In germline, CDR1 is LGHDT, CDR2 YNNKEL (reference sequence). The CDR3 is 14 amino acids. The CDR3 region is CASRTGYLLGGYTF. CDR3 in DNA: TGTGCCAGCAGGACAGGGTACTTGCTCGGCGGCTACACCTTC.

The J gene is TRBJ2-1, the V gene TRBV11-2; D gene uncertain. Deletions cut 0 bases from V and 7 bases from J, with 7 bases between. This CDR3 is built from 13 residues. The germline gives CDR1 SGHAT, CDR2 FQNNGV. CDR3 nucleotides: TGTGCCAGCAGCTTAGATCGCCGGAATGAGCAGTTCTTC. Protein product: CASSLDRRNEQFF.

This rearrangement joins TRBV10-3 to TRBJ1-1; 8 positions agree with TRBD1. The CDR3 spans 15 residues. CDR1 ENHRY and CDR2 SYGVKD come from the germline V gene. The V gene end was trimmed by 3 bases and the J gene end by 2 bases; junction bases not matched to a gene: 5. The CDR3 reads CAISELGQGNTEAFF. The CDR3 DNA is TGTGCCATCAGTGAACTCGGACAGGGTAACACTGAAGCTTTCTTT.

On this clone: Other DNA sequences of this sample code for an identical CDR3. The chain recombines TRBV5-6 with TRBJ1-2; D call uncertain. This CDR3 has 13 amino acids. V lost 0 bases, J lost 5 bases, and 8 bases lay in between. The V gene's germline CDR1 is SGHDT and CDR2 YYEEEE. The DNA of the CDR3 is TGTGCCAGCAGCTTGGACAGACCGTATGGCTACACCTTC. This sequence encodes CASSLDRPYGYTF.

V gene TRBV9 combines with J gene TRBJ2-7; 7 bases map to TRBD1. Germline trimming cut 4 bases from V and 9 bases from J; bases unmatched to any gene: 16. This CDR3 comprises 15 residues. The germline V gene has CDR1 SGDLS and CDR2 YYNGEE. The DNA of the CDR3 is TGTGCCAGCAGCCCGCGACAGGGCCCCCTCCTATGGCAGTACTTC. Its protein is CASSPRQGPLLWQYF. Using reference TRBV9 and TRBJ2-7 for the parts outside the CDR3, the full variable domain is DSGVTQTPKHLITATGQRVTLRCSPRSGDLSVYWYQQSLDQGLQFLIQYYNGEERAKGNILERFSAQQFPDLHSELNLSSLELGDSALYFCASSPRQGPLLWQYFGPGTRLTVT.

This clone is a singleton in its sample. This sequence joins TRBV7-7 and TRBJ1-6, with TRBD1 identical over 8 bases. CDR3 length: 15 residues. Unmatched junction bases numbered 4, after V lost 3 bases and J lost 6 bases. The germline CDR1 and CDR2 sequences are SSHAT and FNYEAQ (reference sequence). The CDR3 DNA sequence: TGTGCCAGCAGCTTGACGACAGGGGCTAATTCACCCCTCCACTTT. It yields the protein CASSLTTGANSPLHF.

This chain uses TRBV18 with TRBJ2-1; TRBD2 is a possible D gene (6 bases). The CDR3 has 14 residues. Germline CDR1 and CDR2: KGHSH and LQKENI. Trimming pared 3 bases from V and 7 bases from J, leaving 13 bases between. The CDR3 bases are TGTGCCAGCTCACCCCCTGGAGGGGCAAATGAGCAGTTCTTC. Amino acids: CASSPPGGANEQFF.

The rearrangement links TRBV2 to TRBJ2-2; the D gene is possibly TRBD1 (5 bases). CDR1 and CDR2 from the germline V gene are SNHLY and FYNNEI. V gave up 8 bases and J gave up 4 bases, with 14 bases separating them. The length of the CDR3 is 14 residues. The CDR3 coding sequence is TGTGCCAGCTCGCGGCAGGGTAGCACCGGGGAGCTGTTTTTT. It yields the protein CASSRQGSTGELFF. The entire variable domain, with the rest obtained from reference TRBV2 and TRBJ2-2, is as follows: EPEVTQTPSHQVTQMGQEVILRCVPISNHLYFYWYRQILGQKVEFLVSFYNNEISEKSEIFDDQFSVERPDGSNFTLKIRSTKLEDSAMYFCASSRQGSTGELFFGEGSRLTVL.

This clone was counted a few times. This chain links TRBV7-2 with TRBJ1-3; weak D call: TRBD1 (5 bases). The V gene lost 5 bases and the J gene lost 0 bases, with 17 bases spanning the gap. CDR1 SGHTA and CDR2 FQGNSA come from the germline V gene. This CDR3 contains 17 residues. CDR3 protein: CASSSVAGTNSGNTIYF. CDR3 in DNA: TGTGCCAGCAGCAGCGTGGCGGGGACTAACTCTGGAAACACCATATATTTT.

This chain links TRBV4-1 with TRBJ2-6; 9 bases are a match to TRBD1. Trimming cost V 3 bases and J 2 bases; bases outside gene matches: 11. The CDR3 has 19 amino acids. Germline V gives CDR1 MGHRA, CDR2 YSYEKL. CDR3: CASSHRLRTGVTGANVLTF. CDR3 DNA sequence: TGCGCCAGCAGCCATAGGCTCAGGACAGGGGTAACTGGGGCCAACGTCCTGACTTTC.

The table lists this clone with a count of one. J is TRBJ2-7 and V is TRBV7-9; 7 nucleotides agree with TRBD2. This CDR3 has 19 amino acids. Germline V gives CDR1 SEHNR, CDR2 FQNEAQ (reference sequence). With 5 bases clipped from V and 0 bases from J, the junction kept 19 bases outside the gene matches. The CDR3 loop reads CASSIFGGFVAGYSYEQYF. The CDR3 DNA reads TGTGCCAGCAGCATTTTTGGGGGATTCGTAGCGGGTTACTCCTACGAGCAGTACTTC. Filled out from reference TRBV7-9 and TRBJ2-7, the complete variable domain reads DTGVSQNPRHKITKRGQNVTFRCDPISEHNRLYWYRQTLGQGPEFLTYFQNEAQLEKSRLLSDRFSAERPKGSFSTLEIQRTEQGDSAMYLCASSIFGGFVAGYSYEQYFGPGTRLTVT.

V is TRBV28 and J is TRBJ2-7; a weak D match, TRBD2 (6 bases). The CDR3 spans 13 residues. Germline V lookup: CDR1 MDHEN, CDR2 SYDVKM. With 4 bases removed from V and 6 bases from J, the gap between germline ends came to 13 bases. CDR3 in amino acids: CASSSGLKGEQYF. Written as DNA, the CDR3 is TGTGCCAGCAGTTCGGGACTGAAGGGCGAGCAGTACTTC.

A note on this clone: This sample also contains other DNA sequences that code for the same CDR3. The chain joins TRBV7-9 to TRBJ1-5; D is undetermined. This CDR3 has 13 residues. V was trimmed by 5 bases and J by 5 bases, leaving 10 bases between them. In germline, CDR1 is SEHNR, CDR2 FQNEAQ (reference sequence). CDR3 residues: CASSPTGDQPQHF. The CDR3 DNA reads as TGTGCCAGCAGCCCCACCGGGGATCAGCCCCAGCATTTT.

The V call is TRBV19, the J call TRBJ1-4; TRBD1 agrees at 7 bases. The CDR3 has 15 amino acids. Germline V gene sequence: CDR1 LNHDA, CDR2 SQIVND (reference sequence). Trimming cost V 3 bases and J 3 bases; bases outside gene matches: 4. CDR3 in DNA: TGTGCCAGTAGTATTGGGGACAGATCTAATGAAAAACTGTTTTTT. It is translated as CASSIGDRSNEKLFF.

The chain links TRBV5-1 to TRBJ2-6; 7 bases fit TRBD1. The ends lost 1 base at V and 0 bases at J; junction bases unmatched: 4. The CDR3 length is 17 residues. Germline V gene data show CDR1 as SGHRS and CDR2 as YFSETQ. The CDR3 nucleotides are TGCGCCAGCAGCTTGCCGGGACAGTTCTCTGGGGCCAACGTCCTGACTTTC. Protein sequence: CASSLPGQFSGANVLTF.

As DNA, the CDR3 is TGTGCCAGTAGTAAAAGACCAGGGGGCGGGTTGGTGAACACTGAAGCTTTCTTT. Its translation: CASSKRPGGGLVNTEAFF. The chain uses TRBV19 and TRBJ1-1, with 8 bases fitting TRBD1. The germline V gene has CDR1 LNHDA and CDR2 SQIVND (reference sequence). V was clipped by 4 bases and J by 0 bases; unmatched bases: 13. The CDR3 contains 18 residues.

The chain recombines TRBV5-1 with TRBJ2-7, with 9 nucleotides matching TRBD1. The CDR3 totals 14 residues. Germline values: CDR1 SGHRS, CDR2 YFSETQ. The ends lost 1 base at V and 3 bases at J; junction bases unmatched: 2. CDR3 sequence (DNA): TGCGCCAGCAGCTTGTCGACAGGGGGCTACGAGCAGTACTTC. Its protein is CASSLSTGGYEQYF.

J is TRBJ2-3 and V is TRBV3-1 (or the pseudogene TRBV3-2), with 7 bases aligning to TRBD2. This CDR3 contains 18 residues. Germline V CDR1 and CDR2: LGHDT, YNNKEL (reference sequence). V gave up 0 bases and J gave up 0 bases; unmatched junction bases: 9. CDR3 in amino acids: CASSQDLLPGGSTDTQYF. The CDR3 DNA reads as TGTGCCAGCAGCCAAGATCTTTTGCCGGGGGGAAGCACAGATACGCAGTATTTT.

This chain joins TRBV5-4 and TRBJ1-1, with 7 bases matching TRBD1. With V trimmed by 2 bases and J by 1 base, 14 bases remained unmatched. The CDR3 spans 18 residues. Germline V lookup: CDR1 SGHNT, CDR2 YYREEE (reference sequence). The CDR3 nucleotides are TGTGCCAGCAGCTTCCTGACAGGGACCTACATTGGGAACACTGAAGCTTTCTTT. Translated, it gives CASSFLTGTYIGNTEAFF.

The rearrangement uses TRBV7-3 and TRBJ2-2; D is possibly TRBD1 (8 bases). The CDR3 has 15 amino acids. Germline V gene data show CDR1 as SGHTA and CDR2 as FQGTGA. V was trimmed by 3 bases and J by 5 bases, leaving 13 bases between them. The CDR3 nucleotides read TGTGCCAGCAGCTTTGACAGGGGAGGGACCGGGGAGCTGTTTTTT. It encodes CASSFDRGGTGELFF.

The V and J genes are TRBV12-5 and TRBJ2-3; 7 positions match TRBD1. The CDR3 runs to 15 residues. The trim removed 6 bases at V and 2 bases at J, leaving 8 bases unmatched. The germline V gene has CDR1 LGHNT and CDR2 FRNRAP. CDR3 sequence reads: CASGETGFPTDTQYF. CDR3 DNA sequence: TGTGCTAGTGGAGAGACAGGGTTCCCCACAGATACGCAGTATTTT.

This chain uses TRBV7-8 with TRBJ2-1; 15 nucleotides line up with TRBD2. The trim removed 4 bases at V and 8 bases at J, leaving 0 bases unmatched. The germline gives CDR1 SGHVS, CDR2 FQNEAQ. There are 14 residues in the CDR3. For the CDR3, the DNA is TGTGCCAGCAGCTGGACTAGCGGGGGGGATGAGCAGTTCTTC. Amino acid sequence: CASSWTSGGDEQFF.

This chain joins TRBV5-1 and TRBJ1-5; D is undetermined. Germline CDR1 SGHRS, CDR2 YFSETQ. The ends were cut back, 0 bases at V and 0 bases at J, with 7 bases in the middle. This CDR3 is 15 amino acids long. This CDR3 reads CASSLDGDSNQPQHF. The CDR3 nucleotides are TGCGCCAGCAGCTTGGACGGAGATAGCAATCAGCCCCAGCATTTT. The full variable domain, rest sourced from reference TRBV5-1 and TRBJ1-5, is KAGVTQTPRYLIKTRGQQVTLSCSPISGHRSVSWYQQTPGQGLQFLFEYFSETQRNKGNFPGRFSGRQFSNSRSEMNVSTLELGDSALYLCASSLDGDSNQPQHFGDGTRLSIL.